This is a list of T cell receptor beta chains from one sample in a study of early T cells in non-severe SARS-CoV-2 infection. TCRdb re-called the 5' RACE reads through MiXCR, storing one row per CDR3 protein. Of roughly 86,000 distinct CDR3 sequences listed, about 15% are singletons. The source material was whole blood. The receptor source for this set is an adult who was a healthcare worker with PCR-confirmed SARS-CoV-2 infection or an uninfected control (not recorded which). Each CDR3 is given with its conserved first and last residue. A D gene is named only where the DNA matches it firmly. Clone size is stated in some rows and not others, as once, few, many or a class when expanded.

>TRBV5-5|TRBJ1-2|-|many
CASSERLSGPFEGYTF
TGTGCCAGCAGCGAAAGACTGAGCGGACCTTTTGAGGGCTACACCTTC
>TRBV7-2|TRBJ1-4|-|-
CASSLTGQGKLFF
TGTGCCAGCAGCTTAACTGGGCAAGGAAAACTGTTTTTT
>TRBV9|TRBJ2-1|-|few
CASSPRSRQVTHEQFF
TGTGCCAGCAGCCCCAGATCTCGACAAGTCACGCATGAGCAGTTCTTC
>TRBV5-1|TRBJ1-2|TRBD1|-
CASSPRTGGPEGYTF
TGCGCCAGCAGCCCGCGGACAGGGGGCCCGGAAGGCTACACCTTC
>TRBV10-2|TRBJ2-4|-|-
CASSEFAYQYF
TGCGCCAGCAGTGAGTTTGCATATCAGTACTTC
>TRBV9|TRBJ2-3|-|-
CASSVVVDTQYF
TGTGCCAGCAGCGTAGTTGTAGATACGCAGTATTTT
>TRBV2|TRBJ1-5|TRBD1|few
CASSGQGPYSNQPQHF
TGTGCCAGCAGTGGACAGGGACCCTATAGCAATCAGCCCCAGCATTTT
>TRBV30|TRBJ1-1|-|few
CAWSRGLNTEAFF
TGTGCCTGGAGTCGCGGATTGAACACTGAAGCTTTCTTT
>TRBV3-1|TRBJ1-4|-|few
CASSRTATNEKLFF
TGTGCCAGCAGCCGGACGGCAACTAATGAAAAACTGTTTTTT
>TRBV21-1|TRBJ1-1|-|few
CASSKAEDRGLSTEAFF
TGTGCCAGCAGCAAAGCGGAAGACAGGGGGCTCAGCACTGAAGCTTTCTTT
>TRBV7-6|TRBJ2-3|TRBD2|few
CASSETSNWATDTQYF
TGTGCCAGCAGCGAGACTAGCAATTGGGCCACAGATACGCAGTATTTT
>TRBV4-1|TRBJ2-5|TRBD2|few
CASSQEAGTETQYF
TGCGCCAGCAGCCAGGAAGCGGGAACAGAGACCCAGTACTTC
>TRBV6-1|TRBJ2-3|TRBD2|few
CASSEGALAGGIRDTQYF
TGTGCCAGCAGTGAAGGGGCCCTAGCGGGGGGCATCAGAGATACGCAGTATTTT
>TRBV6-5|TRBJ2-5|TRBD2|many
CASSPTSGGARETQYF
TGTGCCAGCAGTCCGACTAGCGGGGGGGCCCGTGAGACCCAGTACTTC
>TRBV9|TRBJ1-4|-|many
CASSVGLPSEKLFF
TGTGCCAGCAGCGTAGGACTTCCGAGTGAAAAACTGTTTTTT
>TRBV20-1|TRBJ1-1|-|few
CSARAPPQGATEAFF
TGCAGTGCTAGAGCGCCCCCACAGGGCGCCACTGAAGCTTTCTTT
>TRBV5-1|TRBJ1-2|-|many
CASSIGQLAGYTF
TGCGCCAGCAGCATAGGACAGTTGGCTGGCTACACCTTC
>TRBV11-2|TRBJ1-1|-|-
CASSGQRNTEAFF
TGTGCCAGCAGCGGACAGAGGAACACTGAAGCTTTCTTT
>TRBV20-1|TRBJ2-1|TRBD2|many
CSASGGALWNEQFF
TGCAGTGCGAGCGGGGGGGCCTTATGGAATGAGCAGTTCTTC
>TRBV6-4|TRBJ2-2|-|many
CASSEEDSGTGELFF
TGTGCCAGCAGTGAGGAGGACTCGGGCACCGGGGAGCTGTTTTTT
>TRBV10-3|TRBJ2-1|TRBD1|-
CAISVRTGGGEQFF
TGTGCCATCAGTGTAAGGACAGGCGGAGGTGAGCAGTTCTTC
>TRBV7-6|TRBJ2-5|TRBD2|-
CASSLALASGGAWETQYF
TGTGCCAGCAGCTTAGCCCTGGCTAGCGGGGGGGCCTGGGAGACCCAGTACTTC
>TRBV28|TRBJ2-1|TRBD2|-
CASSGGAPPIF
TGTGCCAGCAGCGGGGGGGCTCCCCCGATCTTC
>TRBV9|TRBJ2-1|TRBD1|-
CASSPQGASYNEQFF
TGTGCCAGCAGCCCACAGGGGGCCTCTTACAATGAGCAGTTCTTC
>TRBV4-1|TRBJ1-1|-|-
CASSQVHPGVNTEAFF
TGCGCCAGCAGCCAAGTACACCCAGGGGTGAACACTGAAGCTTTCTTT
>TRBV4-1|TRBJ1-5|TRBD1|many
CASSQVWGQPNQPQHF
TGCGCCAGCAGCCAAGTATGGGGACAGCCCAATCAGCCCCAGCATTTT
>TRBV19|TRBJ1-1|-|-
CASSIVLQQNTEAFF
TGTGCCAGTAGTATAGTGCTACAGCAGAACACTGAAGCTTTCTTT
>TRBV9|TRBJ1-6|-|many
CASSAPQGAGNSPLHF
TGTGCCAGCAGCGCCCCACAGGGCGCTGGAAATTCACCCCTCCACTTT
>TRBV27|TRBJ2-3|TRBD2|-
CASSHGVWEGSTDTQYF
TGTGCCAGCAGTCATGGGGTTTGGGAGGGATCGACAGATACGCAGTATTTT